These 9 T cell receptor beta chains share one sample of origin, sequenced in a study of OX40 agonist ivuxolimab in advanced cancers. Clones were read by immunoSEQ multiplex PCR, and TCRdb kept only the in-frame ones, dropping some. The sample carries about 88,000 clones, 85% to 90% recorded once. Sample: CD4+ or CD8+ T cells sorted from blood, taken in a trial of the OX40 agonist ivuxolimab. The receptors were sampled from an adult with an advanced solid tumor such as melanoma, head and neck, liver or kidney cancer.

The chain is built from TRBV5-1 and TRBJ2-1, with D unresolved. The CDR3 runs to 13 residues. V lost 4 bases and J 8 bases, leaving 13 bases between the germline ends. Germline V gene data show CDR1 as SGHRS and CDR2 as YFSETQ. The CDR3 nucleotides read TGCGCCAGCAGCCCGGACCCAAGAGATGAGCAGTTCTTC. Protein sequence: CASSPDPRDEQFF.

The V call is TRBV14, the J call TRBJ1-2; D unresolved. The CDR3 covers 13 residues. V lost 0 bases and J 4 bases, leaving 6 bases between the germline ends. In germline, CDR1 is SGHDN, CDR2 FVKESK. The CDR3: CASSQEVGYGYTF. CDR3 bases: TGTGCCAGCAGCCAAGAGGTTGGCTATGGCTACACCTTC.

The V gene is TRBV28, the J gene TRBJ2-2; 9 bases are a match to TRBD1. Trimming took 2 bases from V and 4 from J; bases not matched to a gene: 8. The CDR3 runs 17 residues. The V gene's germline CDR1 is MDHEN and CDR2 SYDVKM. The CDR3 bases are TGTGCCAGCAGTTTAATGCGGACAGGGGCCCTCACCGGGGAGCTGTTTTTT. Translated: CASSLMRTGALTGELFF.

This rearrangement joins TRBV19 to TRBJ2-3, with TRBD2 identical over 8 bases. The CDR3 runs to 12 residues. The germline V gene encodes CDR1 LNHDA and CDR2 SQIVND (reference sequence). Losses at the gene ends were 5 bases for V and 8 bases for J; bases not matched to a gene: 3. CDR3 DNA: TGTGCCAGTAGTCCCGCGGGGGGTACGCAGTATTTT. Translating it yields CASSPAGGTQYF.

This sequence joins TRBV10-3 and TRBJ2-1; D remains unclear. The CDR3 consists of 11 residues. Germline loops: CDR1 ENHRY, CDR2 SYGVKD. Trimming left V 6 bases short and J 6 bases short, with 6 bases between. This CDR3 reads CAIRAVNEQFF. For the CDR3, the DNA is TGTGCCATCAGGGCGGTCAATGAGCAGTTCTTC.

The sample holds a few counts of this clone. The rearrangement links TRBV5-1 to TRBJ1-1, with unresolved D. The germline V and J ends were trimmed by 6 bases and 5 bases, with 17 bases remaining between them. The CDR3 has 14 amino acids. Per germline, CDR1 SGHRS and CDR2 YFSETQ. The DNA for the CDR3 is TGCGCCAGCAAGCAGATGGGAGTGGGGACTGAAGCTTTCTTT. This codes for CASKQMGVGTEAFF.

This clone was seen only a few times. V usage is TRBV9 and J usage is TRBJ1-5; 8 positions match TRBD1. CDR1 and CDR2 from the germline V gene are SGDLS and YYNGEE. With V trimmed by 3 bases and J by 6 bases, 5 bases remained unmatched. This CDR3 region has 14 residues. The CDR3 DNA is TGTGCCAGCAGCGCCCAGGGGGCCTGTCAGCCCCAGCATTTT. This codes for CASSAQGACQPQHF.

CDR3 coding DNA: TGTGCCATCAGTTGGGGGACTGGAGGCTCTGGAAACACCATATATTTT. Its protein is CAISWGTGGSGNTIYF. The V and J genes are TRBV10-3 and TRBJ1-3, with a weak D call TRBD1 (5 bases). V lost 5 bases to trimming and J lost 0 bases, with 14 bases between them. This CDR3 contains 16 residues. The V gene's germline CDR1 is ENHRY and CDR2 SYGVKD.

V and J are TRBV5-1 and TRBJ1-6, with D uncertain. The V end was cut by 7 bases, the J end by 9 bases, with 17 bases between. Looked up from germline, CDR1 is SGHRS and CDR2 is YFSETQ. CDR3 length equals 14 residues. The CDR3 DNA reads as TGCGCCAGCGCTACCTCCCTAGGAAGTTCACCCCTCCACTTT. It is translated as CASATSLGSSPLHF.